This TCR beta chain was captured in a study of metastatic and nonmetastatic thyroid tumors. Study details: Across peripheral blood and tumor or nodule tissue samples taken from malignant and benign thyroid patients, the repertoires were compared with one another. General study findings and limits: The study reportedly found significantly higher TCR beta diversity in malignant thyroid tumors than benign nodules, in blood and tumor.

This clone was picked up a small number of times. The target antigen is unknown. As originally analysed: The authors used CDR3 differences across clinicopathological groups to build a distant-metastasis classifier for papillary thyroid cancer. TCRdb re-called the PCR reads through MiXCR. The V and J calls, along with clone size, are taken from TCRdb and not from the paper's own processing. The data contain about 23,000 clones, 20% to 30% of them seen just once; the ten biggest clones take up approximately 16%. Thyroid surgery took place with no prior treatment in any patient. The receptor was derived from a male donor with papillary thyroid cancer or a benign thyroid nodule (not recorded which). Some clones in this sample may be carry-over from other donors' samples. Sequencing input: blood.

The CDR3 DNA follows: TGTGCCAGTAGTAAAGGGACAGGGGGGACTGAAGCTTTCTTT. It codes for CASSKGTGGTEAFF. V and J are TRBV19 and TRBJ1-1; TRBD1 matches at 11 bases. The CDR3 is 14 amino acids. J lost 5 bases, V lost 4 bases, and 3 bases had no gene match. Germline CDR1 LNHDA, CDR2 SQIVND (reference sequence).